Presented here are 16 T cell receptor beta chains from one specimen sequenced in a study of shared clonotypes between healthy human individuals. Assay used: immunoSEQ multiplex PCR; TCRdb lists only in-frame clones, some missing. In the table there are millions of clones, roughly 92% of which are singletons. Sequenced material: naive CD4+ T cells sorted from blood. The subset denotes: CD45RA+ positively selected. All receptors derive from a man aged 18 to 35 in good health.

The CDR3 reads CAVSPLHQGSNQPQHF. CDR3 sequence (DNA): TGTGCCGTAAGCCCCCTACACCAGGGTAGTAATCAGCCCCAGCATTTT. V and J are TRBV19 and TRBJ1-5; a possible D gene is TRBD1 (5 bases). CDR1 is LNHDA and CDR2 is SQIVND in the germline V gene (reference sequence). This CDR3 region has 16 residues. The V end was cut by 11 bases, the J end by 4 bases, with 24 bases between.

The genes are TRBV7-2 and TRBJ2-1, with a tentative D call TRBD2 (5 bases). Trimming took 4 bases from V and 4 from J, leaving 11 bases between them. CDR1 is SGHTA, CDR2 FQGNSA, per germline. This CDR3 contains 14 residues. CDR3 in amino acids: CASSWAREYNEQFF. CDR3 DNA sequence: TGTGCCAGCAGCTGGGCGAGGGAGTACAATGAGCAGTTCTTC.

This clone has a single count. The rearrangement links TRBV16 to TRBJ2-1, with a weak D call TRBD1 (7 bases). Germline V lookup: CDR1 KGHSY, CDR2 FQNENV. V was cut by 1 base and J by 7 bases, with 17 bases left in between. The CDR3 is 16 residues long. CDR3 sequence reads: CASSQLQGGAGNEQFF. The CDR3 nucleotides are TGTGCCAGCAGCCAATTGCAGGGGGGCGCTGGTAATGAGCAGTTCTTC.

CDR3 coding DNA: TGTGCCAGTACTCCCCGGGACCGACTTAAACAGTACTTC. Translating gives CASTPRDRLKQYF. The chain carries TRBV19 and TRBJ2-7, with D perhaps assigned TRBD1 or TRBD2 (5 bases each). The V gene's germline CDR1 is LNHDA and CDR2 SQIVND (reference sequence). This CDR3 contains 13 residues. The V and J ends lost 7 bases and 10 bases respectively, with 20 bases between them.

The CDR3, as DNA: TGTGCCAGCAGCCAAGATTTAACAGGTTTCTCTAGCACAGATACGCAGTATTTT. This translates into CASSQDLTGFSSTDTQYF. The chain links TRBV4-2 to TRBJ2-3; TRBD1 might be the D (5 bases). V was trimmed by 0 bases and J by 0 bases, leaving 16 bases between them. CDR1 LGHNA and CDR2 YNFKEQ come from the germline V gene. The CDR3 spans 18 residues.

This chain links TRBV10-2 with TRBJ2-3; 8 nucleotides match TRBD1. This CDR3 region has 14 residues. J lost 0 bases, V lost 8 bases, and 4 bases had no gene match. CDR1 and CDR2 from the germline V gene are WSHSY and SAAADI. The chain's CDR3 is CASQRTGSTDTQYF. CDR3 bases: TGCGCCAGCCAACGGACAGGGAGCACAGATACGCAGTATTTT.

The chain uses TRBV25-1 and TRBJ2-7; TRBD1 aligns across 8 bases. The CDR3 is 14 residues long. From germline, CDR1 is MGHDK and CDR2 SYGVNS. The trim removed 2 bases at V and 4 bases at J, leaving 4 bases unmatched. The DNA of the CDR3 is TGTGCCAGCAGTGAAGCAGGGGGCTTTTACGAGCAGTACTTC. Protein product: CASSEAGGFYEQYF.

In its sample, this clone was seen once. This chain joins TRBV18 and TRBJ2-7; 7 bases match TRBD1. The CDR3 is 17 amino acids. With 0 bases clipped from V and 3 bases from J, the junction kept 11 bases outside the gene matches. Germline CDR1 is KGHSH and CDR2 is LQKENI. The CDR3 here is CASSPPIGQVLNYEQYF. The CDR3 bases are TGTGCCAGCTCACCACCCATTGGACAGGTCTTAAACTACGAGCAGTACTTC.

V and J are TRBV6-5 and TRBJ2-5; 14 bases map to TRBD2. This CDR3 has 15 amino acids. Looked up from germline, CDR1 is MNHEY and CDR2 is SVGAGI. V lost 7 bases to trimming and J lost 2 bases; unmatched junction nucleotides: 3. The CDR3 bases are TGTGCCAGCACGAGACTAGCGGGGGGGCAAGAGACCCAGTACTTC. Its translation: CASTRLAGGQETQYF.

This sequence joins TRBV28 and TRBJ1-3, with a tentative D call TRBD1 (6 bases). Germline V gene data show CDR1 as MDHEN and CDR2 as SYDVKM. The CDR3 is 15 residues long. The V end was cut by 8 bases, the J end by 4 bases, with 18 bases between. The CDR3 here is CASAQAGAGGNTIYF. The CDR3 coding sequence is TGTGCCAGCGCCCAAGCAGGGGCAGGAGGAAACACCATATATTTT.

Of note for this clone: Other DNA variants within this sample encode the same CDR3. This chain connects TRBV6-5 to TRBJ1-1, with D unresolved. Germline CDR1 MNHEY, CDR2 SVGAGI. Trimming took off 1 base at V and 1 base at J, with 4 bases between the two ends. The CDR3 runs 13 residues. The chain's CDR3 is CASSYLRNTEAFF. In DNA form, the CDR3 reads TGTGCCAGCAGTTACTTAAGGAACACTGAAGCTTTCTTT.

In the case of this clone: Other nucleotide sequences from this sample produce the same CDR3. The genes are TRBV11-2 and TRBJ2-3; no reliable D call. CDR1 and CDR2 from the germline V gene are SGHAT and FQNNGV. The CDR3 extends over 15 amino acids. The V end lost 2 bases, the J end lost 1 base, and 10 bases lay between the germline ends. The chain's CDR3 is CASSLSRAGTDTQYF. CDR3 nucleotides: TGTGCCAGCAGCTTATCCCGGGCGGGCACAGATACGCAGTATTTT.

The genes are TRBV19 and TRBJ2-7, with 7 bases identical to TRBD1. From germline, CDR1 is LNHDA and CDR2 SQIVND (reference sequence). V gave up 4 bases and J gave up 4 bases; unmatched junction bases: 4. The CDR3 runs 13 residues. The CDR3, as DNA: TGTGCCAGTAGTACCTCGACAGGGTACGAGCAGTACTTC. Protein sequence: CASSTSTGYEQYF.

V is TRBV5-6 and J is TRBJ2-5; D is possibly TRBD1 (6 bases). The germline V and J ends were trimmed by 4 bases and 0 bases, with 7 bases remaining between them. The V gene's germline CDR1 is SGHDT and CDR2 YYEEEE. This CDR3 contains 13 residues. Written as DNA, the CDR3 is TGTGCCAGCAGCGGGACAAACCAAGAGACCCAGTACTTC. Translating gives CASSGTNQETQYF.

Comments on this clone: In the same sample, other DNA sequences code for this CDR3. As DNA, the CDR3 is TGTGCCAGTAGTAAGGGGGCTGGCAATCAGCCCCAGCATTTT. Residues: CASSKGAGNQPQHF. The chain couples TRBV19 to TRBJ1-5, with 7 bases matching TRBD1. Germline loops: CDR1 LNHDA, CDR2 SQIVND (reference sequence). V was clipped by 4 bases and J by 2 bases; unmatched bases: 2. CDR3 size: 14 residues.

The chain joins TRBV9 to TRBJ1-2, with D perhaps matching TRBD1 (6 bases). The CDR3 length is 15 residues. Germline lookup yields CDR1 SGDLS and CDR2 YYNGEE. The V end was cut by 3 bases, the J end by 2 bases, with 14 bases between. This chain's CDR3 is CASSAQGVGNYGYTF. The CDR3 DNA follows: TGTGCCAGCAGCGCACAGGGAGTCGGGAACTATGGCTACACCTTC.